This T cell receptor (beta chain) was sequenced during a study of blood T cell repertoires in COVID-19. CDR3 size: 15 residues. Germline V gene lookup returns CDR1 SNHLY and CDR2 FYNNEI. V lost 6 bases, J lost 0 bases, and 5 bases stayed unmatched. The authors' processing: Using reference gene primer amplification, nucleated cell counts were estimated. TCRdb keeps only in-frame clones here, not all; method: immunoSEQ multiplex PCR. The V and J calls and the clone size are those of that table, but D and trimming were determined from the DNA. The table records about 130,000 clones, under 90% of them present only once. This clone was observed a few times.

This chain links TRBV2 with TRBJ2-1, with TRBD1 identical over 7 bases. The TCR comes from an older woman with acute or convalescent COVID-19. The sequenced material came from peripheral blood. The CDR3 DNA is TGTGCCAGCAGGGACAGGACTCTCTCCTACAATGAGCAGTTCTTC. Protein sequence: CASRDRTLSYNEQFF.